A single sample gave rise to the 27 T cell receptor beta chains below, sequenced in a study of long-term antiretroviral therapy in people with HIV. The libraries were made with immunoSEQ v3.0 at survey level. TCRdb's copy holds only in-frame clones and misses some; the assay was immunoSEQ multiplex PCR. Among tens of thousands of clones listed, approximately 89% were seen once. Sequences were derived from unsorted PBMCs, sampled 3.1 years after starting antiretroviral therapy. These receptors came from a woman aged 45-60 years with HIV.

This rearrangement joins TRBV4-1 to TRBJ1-5; D is uncertain. V dropped 1 base and J dropped 3 bases, with 13 bases sitting between them. The CDR3 totals 16 residues. Germline V gives CDR1 MGHRA, CDR2 YSYEKL. The CDR3 coding sequence is TGCGCCAGCAGCCAAGTGGGTGTTGGCCCCAATCAGCCCCAGCATTTT. It specifies CASSQVGVGPNQPQHF.

This clone came up once. V usage is TRBV30 and J usage is TRBJ1-5, with a possible D match to TRBD1 (6 bases). V was trimmed by 2 bases and J by 4 bases, leaving 21 bases between them. Per germline, CDR1 GTSNPN and CDR2 SVGIG (reference sequence). The CDR3 contains 17 residues. The CDR3 loop reads CAWSLKELGTLNQPQHF. The CDR3 DNA reads as TGTGCCTGGAGTCTCAAGGAACTAGGGACACTGAATCAGCCCCAGCATTTT.

The chain uses TRBV19 and TRBJ2-2; D remains unclear. The CDR3 loop spans 14 amino acids. Germline V lookup: CDR1 LNHDA, CDR2 SQIVND (reference sequence). The V end was cut by 3 bases, the J end by 4 bases, with 9 bases between. The CDR3 DNA follows: TGTGCCAGTAGTATGGTAGCTGGCACCGGGGAGCTGTTTTTT. Translated, it gives CASSMVAGTGELFF.

This sequence joins TRBV7-9 and TRBJ2-3, with 7 bases lining up with TRBD1. V shed 5 bases, J shed 5 bases, and the junction held 13 bases outside the gene matches. The CDR3 covers 16 residues. In germline, CDR1 is SEHNR, CDR2 FQNEAQ (reference sequence). DNA for the CDR3: TGTGCCAGCAGCCTGCAGACAGGGCGCTTTCAAGATACGCAGTATTTT. Encoded protein: CASSLQTGRFQDTQYF.

The V call is TRBV5-4, the J call TRBJ1-3; 7 nucleotides agree with TRBD1. Germline V lookup: CDR1 SGHNT, CDR2 YYREEE (reference sequence). The CDR3 runs to 14 residues. V lost 4 bases to trimming and J lost 2 bases; unmatched junction nucleotides: 3. CDR3 nucleotide sequence: TGTGCCAGCAGCCCCGGGACAGCTGGAAACACCATATATTTT. It is translated as CASSPGTAGNTIYF. The full variable domain, its missing parts supplied by reference TRBV5-4 and TRBJ1-3, is ETGVTQSPTHLIKTRGQQVTLRCSSQSGHNTVSWYQQALGQGPQFIFQYYREEENGRGNFPPRFSGLQFPNYSSELNVNALELDDSALYLCASSPGTAGNTIYFGEGSWLTVV.

This clone was recorded only once. This sequence joins TRBV5-1 and TRBJ1-1; D perhaps matches TRBD1 (5 bases). This CDR3 is 15 amino acids long. CDR1 SGHRS and CDR2 YFSETQ come from the germline V gene. V was trimmed by 1 base and J by 5 bases, leaving 15 bases between them. The CDR3 nucleotides are TGCGCCAGCAGCTTGTTTCAGGGCCCGCGGACTGAAGCTTTCTTT. Its protein is CASSLFQGPRTEAFF.

This clone was recorded once. The chain has TRBV12-5 and TRBJ2-7; D may be TRBD1 (6 bases). The CDR3 totals 15 residues. V was trimmed by 7 bases and J by 2 bases, leaving 18 bases between them. Germline lookup yields CDR1 LGHNT and CDR2 FRNRAP. CDR3 DNA sequence: TGTGCTAGTGCCCCCCAGGGGACGCCCGCCTACGAGCAGTACTTC. It translates to CASAPQGTPAYEQYF.

Of note for this clone: This same CDR3 is encoded by further DNA sequences in the sample. The chain has TRBV11-3 and TRBJ2-3; TRBD1 might be the D (6 bases). This CDR3 spans 12 amino acids. Germline loops: CDR1 SGHNT, CDR2 YENEEA. V lost 3 bases, J lost 6 bases, and 7 bases lay in between. The chain's CDR3 is CASSLQGDTQYF. The CDR3 DNA reads TGTGCCAGCAGCTTGCAGGGGGATACGCAGTATTTT.

The chain links TRBV9 to TRBJ1-3; 7 bases line up with TRBD1. This CDR3 spans 20 amino acids. The trim removed 0 bases at V and 0 bases at J, leaving 15 bases unmatched. From germline, CDR1 is SGDLS and CDR2 YYNGEE. The CDR3 nucleotides read TGTGCCAGCAGCGTAGAGGTTTCGGTGGACAGGAGAGGCTCTGGAAACACCATATATTTT. Translated, it gives CASSVEVSVDRRGSGNTIYF. The full variable domain, its missing parts supplied by reference TRBV9 and TRBJ1-3, is DSGVTQTPKHLITATGQRVTLRCSPRSGDLSVYWYQQSLDQGLQFLIQYYNGEERAKGNILERFSAQQFPDLHSELNLSSLELGDSALYFCASSVEVSVDRRGSGNTIYFGEGSWLTVV.

The V gene is TRBV20-1, the J gene TRBJ2-3, with unresolved D. Germline V gene data show CDR1 as DFQATT and CDR2 as SNEGSKA (reference sequence). With 6 bases removed from V and 2 bases from J, the gap between germline ends came to 6 bases. CDR3 size: 11 residues. CDR3 loop: CSAQDTDTQYF. The CDR3 bases are TGCAGTGCCCAGGACACAGATACGCAGTATTTT.

This clone showed up just once. The chain is built from TRBV25-1 and TRBJ1-1, with 7 bases identical to TRBD1. Germline lookup yields CDR1 MGHDK and CDR2 SYGVNS. Trimming took 7 bases from V and 4 from J; bases not matched to a gene: 6. This CDR3 spans 13 amino acids. CDR3: CASTGQNPTEAFF. In DNA, the CDR3 is TGTGCCAGCACGGGACAGAACCCCACTGAAGCTTTCTTT.

The rearrangement links TRBV5-4 to TRBJ2-3, with TRBD2 matching 7 bases. The germline CDR1 and CDR2 sequences are SGHNT and YYREEE (reference sequence). The CDR3 extends over 14 amino acids. The ends lost 1 base at V and 6 bases at J; junction bases unmatched: 5. The CDR3 spells CASSLTGGRDTQYF. DNA of the CDR3: TGTGCCAGCAGCTTGACGGGGGGTAGGGATACGCAGTATTTT.

This clone was detected once. The chain links TRBV6-6 to TRBJ2-5, with TRBD1 as a possible D gene (6 bases). The germline gives CDR1 MNHNY, CDR2 SVGAGI (reference sequence). This CDR3 is 15 amino acids long. Trimming removed 6 bases at V and 5 bases at J, with 19 bases between. The CDR3 region has the DNA TGTGCCAGCAGCCCGGACAGTGCGTGGGGGGAGACCCAGTACTTC. Its translation: CASSPDSAWGETQYF.

This rearrangement joins TRBV7-2 to TRBJ1-6; D is possibly TRBD1 (6 bases). Per germline, CDR1 SGHTA and CDR2 FQGNSA. This CDR3 is built from 16 residues. V was cut by 1 base and J by 6 bases, with 13 bases left in between. In DNA form, the CDR3 reads TGTGCCAGCAGCTTAGATCTGGGGGCCCCTAATTCACCCCTCCACTTT. Encoded protein: CASSLDLGAPNSPLHF.

V gene TRBV5-5 combines with J gene TRBJ1-1; D unresolved. The germline V and J ends were trimmed by 2 bases and 7 bases, with 9 bases remaining between them. This CDR3 region has 12 residues. The germline V gene encodes CDR1 SGHKS and CDR2 YYEKEE (reference sequence). This chain's CDR3 is CASSFLDREAFF. The DNA for the CDR3 is TGTGCCAGCAGCTTCCTTGACCGTGAAGCTTTCTTT. Together with reference TRBV5-5 and TRBJ1-1, the CDR3 gives the full variable domain: DAGVTQSPTHLIKTRGQQVTLRCSPISGHKSVSWYQQVLGQGPQFIFQYYEKEERGRGNFPDRFSARQFPNYSSELNVNALLLGDSALYLCASSFLDREAFFGQGTRLTVV.

The V call is TRBV25-1, the J call TRBJ1-1; D is undetermined. The CDR3 runs to 12 residues. V was trimmed by 4 bases and J by 11 bases, leaving 14 bases between them. Germline CDR1 and CDR2: MGHDK and SYGVNS. CDR3 DNA sequence: TGTGCCAGCAGTGCCGTGGGGAGGCGGGCTTTCTTT. It yields the protein CASSAVGRRAFF.

This clone was recorded a few times. The chain links TRBV6-6 to TRBJ1-1; D possibly corresponds to TRBD1 (6 bases). Germline assignment: CDR1 MNHNY and CDR2 SVGAGI (reference sequence). CDR3 length: 14 amino acids. The V end was cut by 8 bases, the J end by 3 bases, with 16 bases between. CDR3 DNA sequence: TGTGCCAGCCGAGGGGGGACCTACGACACTGAAGCTTTCTTT. Translated, it gives CASRGGTYDTEAFF.

The V call is TRBV7-8, the J call TRBJ2-2; no firm D call. This CDR3 is 12 amino acids long. The V end was cut by 2 bases, the J end by 6 bases, with 4 bases between. CDR1 SGHVS and CDR2 FQNEAQ come from the germline V gene. The CDR3 spells CASSLLAGELFF. The CDR3 nucleotides are TGTGCCAGCAGCTTATTAGCCGGGGAGCTGTTTTTT.

J is TRBJ2-1 and V is TRBV12-5; TRBD1 matches at 10 bases. Germline V gene data show CDR1 as LGHNT and CDR2 as FRNRAP. V lost 1 base to trimming and J lost 5 bases; unmatched junction nucleotides: 5. The CDR3 length is 16 residues. CDR3: CASGLGVDRGNNEQFF. CDR3 coding DNA: TGTGCTAGTGGTTTGGGTGTGGACAGGGGGAACAATGAGCAGTTCTTC. The variable domain in full, with the rest retrieved from reference TRBV12-5 and TRBJ2-1, is DARVTQTPRHKVTEMGQEVTMRCQPILGHNTVFWYRQTMMQGLELLAYFRNRAPLDDSGMPKDRFSAEMPDATLATLKIQPSEPRDSAVYFCASGLGVDRGNNEQFFGPGTRLTVL.

The chain has TRBV25-1 and TRBJ2-5; D gene ambiguous. CDR1 MGHDK and CDR2 SYGVNS come from the germline V gene. CDR3 size: 13 residues. Trimming stripped 3 bases from V and 6 bases from J, with 11 bases between. The CDR3 nucleotides read TGTGCCAGCAGTGATTACTGGGAAAAGACCCAGTACTTC. Its protein product is CASSDYWEKTQYF. The whole variable domain, remainder taken from reference TRBV25-1 and TRBJ2-5, is EADIYQTPRYLVIGTGKKITLECSQTMGHDKMYWYQQDPGMELHLIHYSYGVNSTEKGDLSSESTVSRIRTEHFPLTLESARPSHTSQYLCASSDYWEKTQYFGPGTRLLVL.

The CDR3 sequence: CASSLVDLSPDTQYF. The DNA of the CDR3 is TGTGCCAGCAGCTTGGTTGACCTATCGCCAGATACGCAGTATTTT. The chain employs TRBV5-4 and TRBJ2-3; D is undetermined. This CDR3 comprises 15 residues. The germline gives CDR1 SGHNT, CDR2 YYREEE (reference sequence). Deletions cut 0 bases from V and 4 bases from J, with 12 bases between.

This chain links TRBV19 with TRBJ2-2; D gene unclear. The CDR3 is 16 amino acids. Trimming pared 3 bases from V and 2 bases from J, leaving 13 bases between. Germline assignment: CDR1 LNHDA and CDR2 SQIVND (reference sequence). The CDR3 region is CASSIVRRTNTGELFF. The CDR3 nucleotides are TGTGCCAGTAGTATTGTCCGGAGAACCAACACCGGGGAGCTGTTTTTT.

This clone was observed a single time. J is TRBJ1-6 and V is TRBV11-2; D gene ambiguous. V was pared by 3 bases and J by 1 base, with 1 base between. The germline V gene encodes CDR1 SGHAT and CDR2 FQNNGV. This CDR3 region has 13 residues. The CDR3 sequence: CASSLSYNSPLHF. The CDR3 DNA reads as TGTGCCAGCAGCTTGTCCTATAATTCACCCCTCCACTTT.

The genes are TRBV7-8 and TRBJ1-2, with 7 bases fitting TRBD1. Trimming took 1 base from V and 4 from J; bases not matched to a gene: 3. Germline-derived CDR1 and CDR2 are SGHVS and FQNEAQ. CDR3 size: 14 residues. CDR3 coding DNA: TGTGCCAGCAGCTTAGACGGACAGGCCTATGGCTACACCTTC. Residues: CASSLDGQAYGYTF.

The chain employs TRBV30 and TRBJ1-1, with 7 bases lining up with TRBD1. The ends lost 1 base at V and 2 bases at J; junction bases unmatched: 7. This CDR3 contains 15 residues. Per germline, CDR1 GTSNPN and CDR2 SVGIG (reference sequence). CDR3 nucleotide sequence: TGTGCCTGGAGTGAACCCCAGGGGGTCAACACTGAAGCTTTCTTT. Translation: CAWSEPQGVNTEAFF. Full variable domain (rest looked up from reference TRBV30 and TRBJ1-1): SQTIHQWPATLVQPVGSPLSLECTVEGTSNPNLYWYRQAAGRGLQLLFYSVGIGQISSEVPQNLSASRPQDRQFILSSKKLLLSDSGFYLCAWSEPQGVNTEAFFGQGTRLTVV.

V gene TRBV9 combines with J gene TRBJ2-4; 7 bases agree with TRBD1. The germline V gene encodes CDR1 SGDLS and CDR2 YYNGEE. The CDR3 has 15 residues. J was trimmed by 3 bases and V by 3 bases; bases with no gene match: 6. The CDR3 region has the DNA TGTGCCAGCAGCGCCTCCGGGACAGTCAAAAACATTCAGTACTTC. Amino acid sequence: CASSASGTVKNIQYF.

V usage is TRBV10-3 and J usage is TRBJ2-5; the match to TRBD2 covers 11 bases. V lost 5 bases, J lost 3 bases, and 2 bases stayed unmatched. The germline gives CDR1 ENHRY, CDR2 SYGVKD. The CDR3 is 14 residues long. This chain's CDR3 is CAISRSGGEETQYF. Written as DNA, the CDR3 is TGTGCCATCAGTCGTAGCGGGGGGGAAGAGACCCAGTACTTC.